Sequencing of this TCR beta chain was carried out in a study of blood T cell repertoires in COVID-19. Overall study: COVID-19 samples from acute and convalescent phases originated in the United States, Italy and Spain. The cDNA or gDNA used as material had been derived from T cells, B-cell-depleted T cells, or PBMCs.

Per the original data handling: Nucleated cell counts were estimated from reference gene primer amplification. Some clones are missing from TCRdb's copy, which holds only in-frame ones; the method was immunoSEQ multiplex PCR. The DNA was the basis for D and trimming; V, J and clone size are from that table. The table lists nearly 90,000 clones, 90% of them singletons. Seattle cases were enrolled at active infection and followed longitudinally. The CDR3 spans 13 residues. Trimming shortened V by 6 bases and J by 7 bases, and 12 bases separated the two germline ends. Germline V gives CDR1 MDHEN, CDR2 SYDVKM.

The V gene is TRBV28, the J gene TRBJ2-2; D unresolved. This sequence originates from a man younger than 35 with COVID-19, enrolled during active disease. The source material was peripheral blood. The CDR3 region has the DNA TGTGCCAGCAGCCTTAGTGCGGTCGGGGAGCTGTTTTTT. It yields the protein CASSLSAVGELFF.